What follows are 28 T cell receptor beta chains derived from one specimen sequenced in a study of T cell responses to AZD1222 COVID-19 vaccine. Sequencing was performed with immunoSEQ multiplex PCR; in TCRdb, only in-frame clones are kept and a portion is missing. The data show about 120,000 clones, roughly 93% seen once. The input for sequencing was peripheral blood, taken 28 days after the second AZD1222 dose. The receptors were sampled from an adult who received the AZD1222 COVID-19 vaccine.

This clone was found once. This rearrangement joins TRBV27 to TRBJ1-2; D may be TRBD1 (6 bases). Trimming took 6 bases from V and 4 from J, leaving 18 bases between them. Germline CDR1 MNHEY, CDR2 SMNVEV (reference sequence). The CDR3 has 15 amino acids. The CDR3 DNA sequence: TGTGCCAGCAGCGCGGGCACAGGGCGGCTCTATGGCTACACCTTC. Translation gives CASSAGTGRLYGYTF.

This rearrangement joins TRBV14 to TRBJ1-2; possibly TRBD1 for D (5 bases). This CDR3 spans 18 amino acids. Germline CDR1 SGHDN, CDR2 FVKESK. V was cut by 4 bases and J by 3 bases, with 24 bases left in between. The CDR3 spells CASSRPRGGGGEDYGYTF. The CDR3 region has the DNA TGTGCCAGCAGCCGACCAAGGGGTGGTGGGGGTGAGGACTATGGCTACACCTTC.

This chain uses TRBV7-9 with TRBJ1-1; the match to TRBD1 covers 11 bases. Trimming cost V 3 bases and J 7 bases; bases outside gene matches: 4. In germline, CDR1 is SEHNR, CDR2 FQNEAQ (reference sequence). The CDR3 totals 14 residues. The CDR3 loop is CASSFGTGGVEAFF. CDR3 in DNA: TGTGCCAGCAGCTTCGGGACAGGGGGTGTTGAAGCTTTCTTT.

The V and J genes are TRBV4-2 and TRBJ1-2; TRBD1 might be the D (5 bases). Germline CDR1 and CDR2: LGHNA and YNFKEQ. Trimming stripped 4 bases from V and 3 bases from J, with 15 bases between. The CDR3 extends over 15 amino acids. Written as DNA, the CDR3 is TGTGCCAGCAGCCCCCGGACAATTGAGGACTATGGCTACACCTTC. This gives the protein CASSPRTIEDYGYTF.

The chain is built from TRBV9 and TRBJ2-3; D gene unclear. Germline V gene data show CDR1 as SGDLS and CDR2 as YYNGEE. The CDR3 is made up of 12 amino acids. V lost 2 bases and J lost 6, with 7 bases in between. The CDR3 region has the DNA TGTGCCAGCAGCGTTCAATTCGATACGCAGTATTTT. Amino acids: CASSVQFDTQYF.

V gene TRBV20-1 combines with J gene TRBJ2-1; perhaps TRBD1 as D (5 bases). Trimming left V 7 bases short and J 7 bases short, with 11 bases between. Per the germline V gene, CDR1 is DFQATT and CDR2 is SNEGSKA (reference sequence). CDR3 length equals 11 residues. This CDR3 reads CSGAGWNEQFF. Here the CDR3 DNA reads TGCAGTGGGGCAGGGTGGAATGAGCAGTTCTTC.

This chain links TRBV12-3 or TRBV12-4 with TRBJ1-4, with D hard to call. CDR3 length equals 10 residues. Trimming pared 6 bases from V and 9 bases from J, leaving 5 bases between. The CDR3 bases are TGTGCCAGCAGGGGAAAAAAACTGTTTTTT. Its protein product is CASRGKKLFF.

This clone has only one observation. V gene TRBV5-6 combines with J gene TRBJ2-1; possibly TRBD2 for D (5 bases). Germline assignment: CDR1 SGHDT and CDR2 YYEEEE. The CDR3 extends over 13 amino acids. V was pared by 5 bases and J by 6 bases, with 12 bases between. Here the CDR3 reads CASRSGLINEQFF. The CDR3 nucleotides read TGTGCCAGCAGATCCGGACTTATCAATGAGCAGTTCTTC. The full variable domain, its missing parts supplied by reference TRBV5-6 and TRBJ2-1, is DAGVTQSPTHLIKTRGQQVTLRCSPKSGHDTVSWYQQALGQGPQFIFQYYEEEERQRGNFPDRFSGHQFPNYSSELNVNALLLGDSALYLCASRSGLINEQFFGPGTRLTVL.

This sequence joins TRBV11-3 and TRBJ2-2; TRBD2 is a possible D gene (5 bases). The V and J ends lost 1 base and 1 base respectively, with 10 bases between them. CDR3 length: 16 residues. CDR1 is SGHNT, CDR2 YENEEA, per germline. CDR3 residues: CASSLGSSLNTGELFF. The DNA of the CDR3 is TGTGCCAGCAGCTTAGGGTCTAGCCTGAACACCGGGGAGCTGTTTTTT. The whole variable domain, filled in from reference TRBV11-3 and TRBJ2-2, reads EAGVVQSPRYKIIEKKQPVAFWCNPISGHNTLYWYLQNLGQGPELLIRYENEEAVDDSQLPKDRFSAERLKGVDSTLKIQPAELGDSAVYLCASSLGSSLNTGELFFGEGSRLTVL.

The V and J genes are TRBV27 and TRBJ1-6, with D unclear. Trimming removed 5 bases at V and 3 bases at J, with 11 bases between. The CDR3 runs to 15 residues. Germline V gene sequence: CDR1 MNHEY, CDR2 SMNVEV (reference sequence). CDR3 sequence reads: CASSAASDYNSPLHF. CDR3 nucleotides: TGTGCCAGCAGTGCCGCGTCGGACTATAATTCACCCCTCCACTTT.

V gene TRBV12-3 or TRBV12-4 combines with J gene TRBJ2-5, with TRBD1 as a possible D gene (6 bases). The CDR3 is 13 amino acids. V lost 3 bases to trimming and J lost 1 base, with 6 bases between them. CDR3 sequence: CASSFRGQETQYF. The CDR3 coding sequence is TGTGCCAGCAGTTTCAGGGGCCAAGAGACCCAGTACTTC.

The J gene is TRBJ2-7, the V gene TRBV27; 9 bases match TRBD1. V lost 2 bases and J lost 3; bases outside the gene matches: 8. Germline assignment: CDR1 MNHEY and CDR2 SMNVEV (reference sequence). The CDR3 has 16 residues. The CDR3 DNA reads TGTGCCAGCAGTTTAACACCCCCGGGACAGGGCTACGAGCAGTACTTC. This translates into CASSLTPPGQGYEQYF.

In DNA, the CDR3 is TGCGCCAGCAGCTCTGGACGGGGATCCACTAACTATGGCTACACCTTC. Its translation is CASSSGRGSTNYGYTF. The chain joins TRBV5-1 to TRBJ1-2; D gene ambiguous. CDR3 length: 16 amino acids. Germline V CDR1 and CDR2: SGHRS, YFSETQ. V shed 3 bases and J shed 0 bases, with 15 bases lying between them.

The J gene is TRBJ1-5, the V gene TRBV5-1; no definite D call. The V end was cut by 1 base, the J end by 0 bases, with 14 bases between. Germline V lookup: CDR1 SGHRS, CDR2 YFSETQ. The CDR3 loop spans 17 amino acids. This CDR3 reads CASSLFPASYSNQPQHF. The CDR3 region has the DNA TGCGCCAGCAGCTTGTTTCCGGCATCGTATAGCAATCAGCCCCAGCATTTT.

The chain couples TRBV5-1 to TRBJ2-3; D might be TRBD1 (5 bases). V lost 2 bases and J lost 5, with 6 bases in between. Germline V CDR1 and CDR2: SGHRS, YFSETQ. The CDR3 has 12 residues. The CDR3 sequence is CASSFQGDTQYF. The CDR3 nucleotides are TGCGCCAGCAGCTTCCAGGGAGATACGCAGTATTTT.

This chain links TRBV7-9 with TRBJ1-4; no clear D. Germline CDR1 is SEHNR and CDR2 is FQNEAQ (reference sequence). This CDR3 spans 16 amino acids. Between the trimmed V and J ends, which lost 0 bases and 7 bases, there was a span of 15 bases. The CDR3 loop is CASSLATRAWGEKLFF. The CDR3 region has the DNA TGTGCCAGCAGCTTAGCAACCCGGGCTTGGGGTGAAAAACTGTTTTTT.

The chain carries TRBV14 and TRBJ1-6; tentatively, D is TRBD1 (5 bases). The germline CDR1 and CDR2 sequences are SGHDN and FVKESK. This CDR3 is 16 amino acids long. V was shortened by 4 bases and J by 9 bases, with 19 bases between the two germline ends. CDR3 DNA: TGTGCCAGCAGCCCCAGATGGGGGGTTGGTAGTTCACCCCTCCACTTT. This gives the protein CASSPRWGVGSSPLHF. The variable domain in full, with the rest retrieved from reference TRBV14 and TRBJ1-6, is EAGVTQFPSHSVIEKGQTVTLRCDPISGHDNLYWYRRVMGKEIKFLLHFVKESKQDESGMPNNRFLAERTGGTYSTLKVQPAELEDSGVYFCASSPRWGVGSSPLHFGNGTRLTVT.

Written as DNA, the CDR3 is TGTGCCAGCAGCGGGTACAGGGGGAAAGACTATGGCTACACCTTC. Encoded protein: CASSGYRGKDYGYTF. The chain employs TRBV7-9 and TRBJ1-2, with TRBD1 identical over 8 bases. The CDR3 sequence is 15 residues long. Germline lookup yields CDR1 SEHNR and CDR2 FQNEAQ (reference sequence). V trimming: 5 bases; J trimming: 3 bases; junction bases outside the gene matches: 8.

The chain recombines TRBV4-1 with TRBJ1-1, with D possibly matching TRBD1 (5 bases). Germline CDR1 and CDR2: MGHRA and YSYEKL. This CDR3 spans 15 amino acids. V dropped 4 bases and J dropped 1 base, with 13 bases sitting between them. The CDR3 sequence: CASSPYRRGNTEAFF. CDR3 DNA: TGCGCCAGCAGCCCCTACAGAAGGGGGAACACTGAAGCTTTCTTT.

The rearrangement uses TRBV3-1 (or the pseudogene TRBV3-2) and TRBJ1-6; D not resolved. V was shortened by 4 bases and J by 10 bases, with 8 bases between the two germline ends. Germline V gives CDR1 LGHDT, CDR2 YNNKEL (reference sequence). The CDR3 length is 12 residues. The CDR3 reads CASSLGDSPLHF. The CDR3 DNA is TGTGCCAGCAGCCTCGGTGACTCACCCCTCCACTTT.

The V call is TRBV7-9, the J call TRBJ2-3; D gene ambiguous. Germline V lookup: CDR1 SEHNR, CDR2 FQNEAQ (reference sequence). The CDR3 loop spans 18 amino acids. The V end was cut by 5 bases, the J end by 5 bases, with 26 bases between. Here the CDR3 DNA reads TGTGCCAGCAGCGGAACCATGCGGAGAGCCACAAGTATAGATACGCAGTATTTT. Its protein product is CASSGTMRRATSIDTQYF.

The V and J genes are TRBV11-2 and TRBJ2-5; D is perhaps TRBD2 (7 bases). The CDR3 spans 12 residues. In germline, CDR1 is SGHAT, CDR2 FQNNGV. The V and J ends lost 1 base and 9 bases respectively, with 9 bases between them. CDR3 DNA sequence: TGTGCCAGCAGCTTAGGAGGGGGGGCCCAGTACTTC. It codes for CASSLGGGAQYF.

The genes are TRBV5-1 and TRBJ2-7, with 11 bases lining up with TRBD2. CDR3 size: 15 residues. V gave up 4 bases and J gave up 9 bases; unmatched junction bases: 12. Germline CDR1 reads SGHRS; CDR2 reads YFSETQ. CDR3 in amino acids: CASSGGTSGSSGQYF. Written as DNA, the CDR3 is TGCGCCAGCAGCGGGGGGACTAGCGGTTCTTCGGGGCAGTACTTC.

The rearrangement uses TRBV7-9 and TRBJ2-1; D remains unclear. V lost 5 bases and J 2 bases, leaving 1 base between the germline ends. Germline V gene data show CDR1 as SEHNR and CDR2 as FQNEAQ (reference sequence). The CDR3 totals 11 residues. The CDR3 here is CASSPYNEQFF. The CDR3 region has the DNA TGTGCCAGCAGCCCCTACAATGAGCAGTTCTTC.

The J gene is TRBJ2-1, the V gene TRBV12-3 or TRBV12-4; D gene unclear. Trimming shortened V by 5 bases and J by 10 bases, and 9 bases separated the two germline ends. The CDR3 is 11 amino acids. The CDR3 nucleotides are TGTGCCAGCAGTCCAACGGTCGAGCAGTTCTTC. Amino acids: CASSPTVEQFF.

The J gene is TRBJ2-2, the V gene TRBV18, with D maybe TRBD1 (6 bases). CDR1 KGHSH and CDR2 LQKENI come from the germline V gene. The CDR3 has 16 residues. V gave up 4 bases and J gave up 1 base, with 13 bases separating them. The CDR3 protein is CASSRVQGRNTGELFF. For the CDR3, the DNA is TGTGCCAGCTCACGGGTTCAGGGGCGGAACACCGGGGAGCTGTTTTTT.

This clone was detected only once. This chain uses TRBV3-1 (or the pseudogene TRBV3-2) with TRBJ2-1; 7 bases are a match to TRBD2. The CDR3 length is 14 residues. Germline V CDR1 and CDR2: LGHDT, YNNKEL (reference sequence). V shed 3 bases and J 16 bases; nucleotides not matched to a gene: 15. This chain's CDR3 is CASSHSPGLPPQFF. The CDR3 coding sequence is TGTGCCAGCAGCCACTCGCCGGGACTACCCCCGCAATTCTTC.

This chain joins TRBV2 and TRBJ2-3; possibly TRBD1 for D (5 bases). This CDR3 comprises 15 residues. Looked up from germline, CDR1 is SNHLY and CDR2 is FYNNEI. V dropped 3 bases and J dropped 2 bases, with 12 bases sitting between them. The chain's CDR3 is CASSEHRISTDTQYF. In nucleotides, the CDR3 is TGTGCCAGCAGTGAGCACAGGATTTCCACAGATACGCAGTATTTT. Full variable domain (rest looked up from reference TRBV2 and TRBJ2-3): EPEVTQTPSHQVTQMGQEVILRCVPISNHLYFYWYRQILGQKVEFLVSFYNNEISEKSEIFDDQFSVERPDGSNFTLKIRSTKLEDSAMYFCASSEHRISTDTQYFGPGTRLTVL.